The 2 T cell receptor beta chains in this list originate from one sample, sequenced in a study of blood T cells in healthy people across ages. A J-beta primer mix and a sample-barcoded 5' primer were used in a second PCR of about 6 to 12 cycles. From the 5' RACE reads, TCRdb called clonotypes with MiXCR, one entry per CDR3 protein. Found here are 1.4 million or so distinct CDR3 sequences, less than 45% of them singletons; the top ten hold less than 5%. Sequenced input: blood. The receptors were sampled from a woman aged 18-29 years in good health.

V and J are TRBV5-1 and TRBJ2-1; 7 nucleotides match TRBD2. The CDR3 loop spans 13 amino acids. Germline V gene data show CDR1 as SGHRS and CDR2 as YFSETQ. V lost 4 bases to trimming and J lost 5 bases; unmatched junction nucleotides: 3. The CDR3 loop reads CASSRSGDNEQFF. The CDR3 DNA follows: TGCGCCAGCAGCCGAAGCGGGGACAATGAGCAGTTCTTC.

This chain connects TRBV20-1 to TRBJ1-1; perhaps TRBD1 as D (6 bases). Germline CDR1 DFQATT, CDR2 SNEGSKA (reference sequence). CDR3 length: 13 residues. Trimming took 6 bases from V and 1 from J, leaving 12 bases between them. CDR3 amino acids: CSAETGPNTEAFF. The CDR3 region has the DNA TGCAGTGCAGAGACAGGCCCGAACACTGAAGCTTTCTTT.